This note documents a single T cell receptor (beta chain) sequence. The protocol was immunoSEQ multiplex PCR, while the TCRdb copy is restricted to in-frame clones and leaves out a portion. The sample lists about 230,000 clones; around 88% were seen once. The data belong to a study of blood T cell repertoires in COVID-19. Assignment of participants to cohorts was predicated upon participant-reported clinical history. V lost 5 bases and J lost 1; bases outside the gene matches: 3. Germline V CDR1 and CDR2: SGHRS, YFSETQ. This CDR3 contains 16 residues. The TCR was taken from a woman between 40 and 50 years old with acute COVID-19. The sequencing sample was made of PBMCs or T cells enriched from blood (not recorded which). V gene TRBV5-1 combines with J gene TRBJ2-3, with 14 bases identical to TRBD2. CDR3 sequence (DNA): TGCGCCAGCAGACTGGGACTAGCGGGAGGCACAGATACGCAGTATTTT. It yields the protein CASRLGLAGGTDTQYF.